This T cell receptor (beta chain) was recovered during a study of cytotoxic CD8 clonotypes in ibrutinib-treated CLL (dated by TCRdb to 2020 to 2022). For context, the study as a whole: The cohort included some 14 treatment-naive and approximately twelve relapsed/refractory patients; around 17 were IGHV unmutated. Partial responses were observed in around 25 patients and complete responses in 2; after a median follow-up of 68 months, remission was maintained in about 15 patients and progression was observed in approximately 12. Response samples were obtained after a median of 12 months of treatment, with a range of about 6 to 36 months. An average of approximately 260,000 productive templates and 94,082 productive rearrangements was obtained per sample. Longitudinal samples were available for about 30% of the roughly 90 trial participants. Cryopreserved peripheral blood mononuclear cells were collected before treatment, at response, and at either disease progression or sustained remission. Patients were still on ibrutinib when every remission and progressive disease sample was collected. Study-wide findings and limitations: Sampling times were not matched between patients in sustained remission and patients whose disease was progressing, and lymph node repertoires were not examined. Public clonotypes were rare and either shrank or stayed stable during treatment, and the rise in clonality at ibrutinib response reflected expansion of private clonotypes. At ibrutinib response clonality went up, during sustained remission it held steady, and at progression it dropped back toward baseline. Baseline clonality was found to be higher than that of age-matched healthy donors and was strongly correlated with circulating CD8+ T-cell counts.

On a MiSeq, deep resolution sequencing aimed for a depth between 1 in 1 million and 1 in 200,000 T cells, with each clonotype covered approximately 10x on average. The immunoSEQ hsTCRB Kit was used to generate TCR beta libraries. The authors' pipeline ran thus. ImmunoSEQ Data Assistant and ImmunoSEQ Analyzer were used for data analysis, and V, D and J genes were assigned according to IMGT definitions. Clonality, which ranges from 0 to 1, was calculated by subtracting the normalized Shannon entropy of productive rearrangement frequencies from one. Only overrepresented clonotypes making up at least 0.05% of each patient's repertoire were included in the public clonotype analysis. More than ten repertoires from age-matched healthy donors, obtained from immuneACCESS, served as clonality controls. TCRdb retrieved this table from immuneACCESS and kept in-frame rearrangements only. Not all clones are present; in checked studies, unresolved V genes account for under half, and no reason is known for the remainder. D and trimming come from the DNA, and the V and J calls and clone size come from that table. This sample is represented by nearly 300,000 clones; 60% to 80% of them were singletons. The biggest ten clones account for about 5.3% of the sample.

The V end gives up 2 bases and the J end 2 bases, leaving 5 bases in the junction not matched to a gene. From the cysteine through the phenylalanine, the CDR3 covers 15 amino acids. CDR3 DNA only is kept here, 45 bases in frame from base 1. CDR1 SGHTA and CDR2 FQGNSA were looked up in the germline V gene. With regard to this clone: Its specific antigen is unknown. Base quality data are lacking; no much larger clone is found one base away.

What this sample's time point label stands for: progressive disease on ibrutinib. Roughly 2 micrograms of genomic DNA were extracted from cryopreserved PBMCs for TCR beta library preparation. Longitudinal blood samples from CLL patients on ibrutinib monotherapy underwent high-throughput TCR beta sequencing. The patients took part in an open-label, single-center phase 2 trial of ibrutinib monotherapy. The TCR was taken from a human donor with chronic lymphocytic leukemia. This sequence uses TRBV7-2 and TRBJ2-7, with 8 bases in between that match TRBD1. Source: PBMCs, taken at disease progression, from a patient treated with ibrutinib. The nucleotides read TGTGCCAGCAGCTTACTACCAGGGGGCCCCTACGAGCAGTACTTC. It translates as CASSLLPGGPYEQYF.